This T cell receptor (beta chain) is drawn from a study of T cell repertoires in cytomegalovirus infection. Overall study: Selected CMV epitopes included recently identified HLA-C-restricted ones as well as well-studied HLA-B-restricted ones. It was the public TCR beta signatures that indicated both CMV infection and matching HLA type.

This clonotype was seen a few times. Its cognate antigen is unknown. One entry per CDR3 protein, called by TCRdb with MiXCR from the reads. The sample yields around 900,000 distinct CDR3 sequences, approximately 31% seen once. Study-wide results and caveats: The study found HLA-C-restricted CMV-specific TCR beta clonotypes dominating the ex vivo response. CMV carriers having the relevant HLA were flagged by cumulative public TCR beta family frequency.

This clonotype was sampled from a human donor in good health (CMV status not recorded). Some clones in this sample may be carry-over from other donors' samples. The specimen comprised cultured CD8+ T cells from PBMCs, sampled from culture after CMV antigen stimulation.

This CDR3 reads CAYRALNYGYTF. The CDR3 DNA sequence: TGTGCCTACAGGGCCCTTAACTATGGCTACACCTTC. The gene calls are TRBV2 and TRBJ1-2, with D maybe TRBD1 (6 bases). This CDR3 has 12 residues. Per the germline V gene, CDR1 is SNHLY and CDR2 is FYNNEI. V was shortened by 11 bases and J by 1 base, with 11 bases between the two germline ends. Full variable domain (rest looked up from reference TRBV2 and TRBJ1-2): EPEVTQTPSHQVTQMGQEVILRCVPISNHLYFYWYRQILGQKVEFLVSFYNNEISEKSEIFDDQFSVERPDGSNFTLKIRSTKLEDSAMYFCAYRALNYGYTFGSGTRLTVV.